The source of this T cell receptor beta chain is a study of OX40 agonist ivuxolimab in advanced cancers. Study-level background: Hepatocellular carcinoma, melanoma, renal cell or head and neck cancer was diagnosed in the dose-escalation patients. Among those enrolled, mean age was 60 years (range about 23 to 79) and 75% to 90% were male.

Libraries were prepared by immunoSEQ multiplex PCR; TCRdb keeps only in-frame clonotypes and omits some of them. Of about 30,000 clones listed, about 80% are singletons. The V gene's germline CDR1 is GTSNPN and CDR2 SVGIG (reference sequence). The CDR3 is 13 amino acids. V was shortened by 3 bases and J by 3 bases, with 6 bases between the two germline ends. The sequence derives from an adult with an advanced solid tumor such as melanoma, head and neck, liver or kidney cancer. The sample in question was CD4+ or CD8+ T cells sorted from blood, obtained in a trial of the OX40 agonist ivuxolimab. The chain employs TRBV30 and TRBJ1-6; the D is unclear. The CDR3 DNA is TGTGCCTGGAGCCGGGACTATAATTCACCCCTCCACTTT. It specifies CAWSRDYNSPLHF.